The present T cell receptor beta chain was sequenced within a study of CD8+ T cells in alopecia areata. The CDR3 contains 14 residues. Looked up from germline, CDR1 is MNHEY and CDR2 is SMNVEV (reference sequence). The ends were cut back, 0 bases at V and 6 bases at J, with 12 bases in the middle. RNA extraction and reverse transcription yielded cDNA as sequencing template. Using immunoSEQ multiplex PCR, the repertoire was profiled, and TCRdb retains in-frame clones only, with some absent. The data contain 90,000 to 120,000 clones, roughly 84% of them singletons. Treatment denoted: oral pan-JAK inhibitor, 5-10 mg twice daily.

The receptor was derived from a human donor with alopecia areata. Specimen: CD8+ T cells sorted from blood, collected at week 24, from a patient treated with tofacitinib. The chain recombines TRBV27 with TRBJ2-7; either TRBD1 or TRBD2 may fit D (5 bases each). The CDR3, as DNA: TGTGCCAGCAGTTTATCGGGGGTAGCTGGCGAGCAGTACTTC. It yields the protein CASSLSGVAGEQYF.